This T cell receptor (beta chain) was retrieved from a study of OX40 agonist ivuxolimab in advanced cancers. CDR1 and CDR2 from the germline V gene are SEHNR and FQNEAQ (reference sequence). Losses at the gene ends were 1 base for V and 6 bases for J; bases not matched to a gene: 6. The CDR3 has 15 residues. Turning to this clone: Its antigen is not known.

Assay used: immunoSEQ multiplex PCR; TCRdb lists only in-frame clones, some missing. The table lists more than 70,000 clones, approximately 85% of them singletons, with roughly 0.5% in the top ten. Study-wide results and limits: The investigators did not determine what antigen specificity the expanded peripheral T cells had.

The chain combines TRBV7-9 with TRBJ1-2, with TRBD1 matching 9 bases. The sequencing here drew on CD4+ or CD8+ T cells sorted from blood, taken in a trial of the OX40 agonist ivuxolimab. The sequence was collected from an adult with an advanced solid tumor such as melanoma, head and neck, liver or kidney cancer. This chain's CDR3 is CASSLGDRVADGYTF. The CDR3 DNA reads TGTGCCAGCAGCTTAGGGGACAGGGTTGCCGATGGCTACACCTTC.